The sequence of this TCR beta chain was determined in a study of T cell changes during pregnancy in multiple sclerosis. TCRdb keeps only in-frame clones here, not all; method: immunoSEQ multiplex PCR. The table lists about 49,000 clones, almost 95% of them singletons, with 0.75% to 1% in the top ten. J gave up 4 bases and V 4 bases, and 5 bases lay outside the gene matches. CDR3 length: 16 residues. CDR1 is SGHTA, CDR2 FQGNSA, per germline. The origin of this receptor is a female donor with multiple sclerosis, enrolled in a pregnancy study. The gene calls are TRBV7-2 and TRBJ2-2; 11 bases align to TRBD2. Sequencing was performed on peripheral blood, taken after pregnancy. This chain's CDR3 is CASSSVAGGSTGELFF. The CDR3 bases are TGTGCCAGCAGCTCAGTAGCGGGGGGGAGCACCGGGGAGCTGTTTTTT.